The clone carrying this T cell receptor (beta chain) was recorded at least ten times. One end of the junction varies from germline; a read error may be responsible. A single record per CDR3 protein comes from TCRdb applying MiXCR to the 5' RACE reads. The sample lists some 83,000 distinct CDR3 sequences, approximately 2.8% seen once, with about 1% in the top ten. The data belong to a study of neurological immune-mediated disorders. Looking at the study overall: The approximately 34 multiple sclerosis patients comprised 31 relapsing-remitting and 3 secondary progressive cases.

The germline V gene encodes CDR1 LGHNA and CDR2 YSLEER. CDR3 length equals 15 residues. The sample comprised PBMCs. The V call is TRBV4-3, the J call TRBJ2-1; 12 bases match TRBD2. This receptor was obtained from a woman aged 25 to 39 with multiple sclerosis. CDR3 nucleotides: TGCGCCAGCAGCCAAGGCGGCCTAGCGGGAGGGCTAAGGGTCTTC. The encoded protein is CASSQGGLAGGLRVF.